The clone carrying this TCR beta chain was recorded a few times. Germline CDR1 is SGHTA and CDR2 is FQGTGA. The CDR3 totals 14 residues. With 1 base removed from V and 11 bases from J, the gap between germline ends came to 18 bases. TCRbeta library construction was performed incorporating unique molecular identifiers. MiXCR, run by TCRdb on the PCR reads, gives a single entry per CDR3 protein. This sample has around 400,000 distinct CDR3 sequences; approximately 11% occur once, and the top ten carry approximately 5%. This entry comes from a study of T-cell reconstitution after alpha-beta-depleted transplantation in children.

The rearrangement joins TRBV7-3 to TRBJ2-7, with D hard to call. Material: PBMCs from the stem cell graft donor, obtained from the stem cell graft. This clonotype originated in a human donor who donated a stem cell graft to a child with acute myeloid leukemia. In DNA form, the CDR3 reads TGTGCCAGCAGCTTAATCAATAAGGCAGGTAGAAAGTACGTC. Protein sequence: CASSLINKAGRKYV.